These 26 T cell receptor beta chains share one sample of origin, sequenced in a study of Graves' ophthalmopathy and Graves' hyperthyroidism. As the template, RNA transcripts were used to amplify TCR beta CDR3 regions. HTBI primers served in a first-round RT-PCR, which a second-round multiplex PCR followed. TCRdb independently ran MiXCR on the multiplex PCR reads; one entry per CDR3 protein. The sample consists of a few hundred thousand distinct CDR3 sequences, 15% of them appearing once. Source material: peripheral blood. These receptors originate from a woman younger than 35 with stable Graves' hyperthyroidism.

Ten or more counts support this clonotype. The genes are TRBV11-2 and TRBJ1-1, with 7 nucleotides matching TRBD1. V trimming: 7 bases; J trimming: 2 bases; junction bases outside the gene matches: 13. The CDR3 contains 16 residues. Germline V CDR1 and CDR2: SGHAT, FQNNGV. CDR3 sequence: CASTSPPGQLNTEAFF. The CDR3 DNA is TGTGCCAGCACTTCACCTCCGGGACAGCTTAACACTGAAGCTTTCTTT. The complete variable domain, with remaining parts taken from reference TRBV11-2 and TRBJ1-1, reads EAGVAQSPRYKIIEKRQSVAFWCNPISGHATLYWYQQILGQGPKLLIQFQNNGVVDDSQLPKDRFSAERLKGVDSTLKIQPAKLEDSAVYLCASTSPPGQLNTEAFFGQGTRLTVV.

This clonotype was picked up many times. This CDR3 reads CASSRPDAYSYEQYF. CDR3 nucleotide sequence: TGTGCCAGCAGCCGCCCGGACGCGTATTCCTACGAGCAGTACTTC. The V gene is TRBV7-2, the J gene TRBJ2-7, with D unclear. V was pared by 5 bases and J by 1 base, with 15 bases between. Germline V lookup: CDR1 SGHTA, CDR2 FQGNSA. This CDR3 spans 15 amino acids.

This clonotype appeared many times. The rearrangement uses TRBV9 and TRBJ2-5; a weak D match, TRBD1 (7 bases). Germline V gives CDR1 SGDLS, CDR2 YYNGEE. Trimming shortened V by 4 bases and J by 2 bases, and 18 bases separated the two germline ends. The CDR3 spans 16 residues. The CDR3 reads CASSPPTGRKQETQYF. DNA of the CDR3: TGTGCCAGCAGCCCCCCGACAGGGAGGAAACAAGAGACCCAGTACTTC.

This clonotype was found a few times. The gene calls are TRBV9 and TRBJ1-3; D is unresolved. CDR1 is SGDLS and CDR2 is YYNGEE in the germline V gene. The V gene lost 7 bases and the J gene lost 0 bases, with 11 bases spanning the gap. The CDR3 runs 14 residues. The CDR3 region is CASSPTSSGNTIYF. The CDR3 DNA reads TGTGCCAGCTCCCCAACGTCCTCTGGAAACACCATATATTTT.

The chain links TRBV24-1 to TRBJ2-2; maybe TRBD2 (6 bases). The CDR3 covers 18 residues. The germline CDR1 and CDR2 sequences are KGHDR and SFDVKD. Trimming took 4 bases from V and 0 from J, leaving 17 bases between them. This CDR3 reads CATSDAGEAGTNTGELFF. CDR3 DNA: TGTGCCACCAGTGACGCCGGGGAGGCGGGAACGAACACCGGGGAGCTGTTTTTT.

The rearrangement joins TRBV18 to TRBJ2-2; no definite D call. Germline V gene lookup returns CDR1 KGHSH and CDR2 LQKENI. This CDR3 has 10 amino acids. The V end lost 8 bases, the J end lost 6 bases, and 4 bases lay between the germline ends. CDR3 amino acids: CASHAGELFF. For the CDR3, the DNA is TGTGCCAGCCATGCCGGGGAGCTGTTTTTT.

This clonotype was counted a single time. This chain joins TRBV12-3 or TRBV12-4 and TRBJ1-2, with D unclear. The CDR3 sequence is 13 residues long. The ends were cut back, 7 bases at V and 5 bases at J, with 14 bases in the middle. The CDR3 reads CASTLGQAYGYTF. CDR3 DNA: TGTGCCAGCACCCTAGGGCAGGCTTATGGCTACACCTTC.

Of note for this clonotype: It may be a read error: a sequence one base away is much more abundant. The rearrangement links TRBV7-9 to TRBJ1-2; D might be TRBD1 (5 bases). CDR1 and CDR2 from the germline V gene are SEHNR and FQNEAQ (reference sequence). The CDR3 totals 15 residues. This CDR3 is CASSPRDGANYGYSF. CDR3 nucleotides: TGTGCCAGCAGCCCCCGGGACGGAGCTAACTATGGCTACAGCTTC. Complete variable domain (other parts from reference TRBV7-9 and TRBJ1-2): DTGVSQNPRHKITKRGQNVTFRCDPISEHNRLYWYRQTLGQGPEFLTYFQNEAQLEKSRLLSDRFSAERPKGSFSTLEIQRTEQGDSAMYLCASSPRDGANYGYSFGSGTRLTVV.

This clonotype was counted at least ten times. The chain carries TRBV6-4 and TRBJ1-1, with a weak D call TRBD1 (6 bases). CDR3 length equals 18 residues. Germline V gene lookup returns CDR1 MRHNA and CDR2 SNTAGT. Trimming took 5 bases from V and 2 from J, leaving 24 bases between them. The CDR3 here is CASSTNTPGDQPNTEAFF. Here the CDR3 DNA reads TGTGCCAGCAGTACTAATACACCAGGGGACCAACCTAACACTGAAGCTTTCTTT.

This clonotype was detected ten times or more. The chain employs TRBV6-6 and TRBJ1-1, with a tentative D call TRBD1 (6 bases). The CDR3 spans 12 residues. Trimming cost V 7 bases and J 4 bases, with 10 bases left between them. Germline V lookup: CDR1 MNHNY, CDR2 SVGAGI (reference sequence). CDR3 sequence reads: CASTSGATEAFF. For the CDR3, the DNA is TGTGCCAGCACCTCAGGGGCCACTGAAGCTTTCTTT.

There are many counts of this clonotype. The V call is TRBV10-3, the J call TRBJ2-7, with D perhaps being TRBD1 or TRBD2 (9 bases each). In germline, CDR1 is ENHRY, CDR2 SYGVKD. The CDR3 spans 15 residues. V lost 9 bases and J lost 4, with 22 bases in between. In DNA, the CDR3 is TGTGCCATTCAGCGGGAGGACAGGGGCTCTTACGAGCAGTACTTC. It codes for CAIQREDRGSYEQYF.

The chain recombines TRBV2 with TRBJ2-4, with D possibly being TRBD1 (5 bases). Trimming removed 4 bases at V and 0 bases at J, with 10 bases between. The CDR3 extends over 15 amino acids. CDR1 SNHLY and CDR2 FYNNEI come from the germline V gene. CDR3 sequence reads: CASSGTPVAKNIQYF. The DNA for the CDR3 is TGTGCCAGCAGTGGGACACCCGTAGCCAAAAACATTCAGTACTTC.

This clonotype has at least ten counts. The chain recombines TRBV19 with TRBJ2-5; no clear D. Germline CDR1 and CDR2: LNHDA and SQIVND (reference sequence). V lost 4 bases and J 0 bases, leaving 6 bases between the germline ends. The CDR3 covers 13 residues. The CDR3 is CASSTAYQETQYF. In nucleotides, the CDR3 is TGTGCCAGTAGTACGGCATACCAAGAGACCCAGTACTTC.

V and J are TRBV12-3 or TRBV12-4 and TRBJ1-2, with 9 bases identical to TRBD1. With V trimmed by 6 bases and J by 9 bases, 11 bases remained unmatched. This CDR3 is 14 amino acids long. CDR3 sequence reads: CASRRQGVNDRYTF. DNA for the CDR3: TGTGCCAGCAGACGACAGGGGGTGAACGATCGCTACACCTTC.

This clonotype was observed a handful of times. V and J are TRBV12-3 or TRBV12-4 and TRBJ1-5; D perhaps matches TRBD1 (5 bases). The length of the CDR3 is 14 residues. V was clipped by 1 base and J by 6 bases, with 10 bases between them. CDR3 sequence: CASSLGGLGQPQHF. The CDR3 DNA reads as TGTGCCAGCAGTTTAGGGGGGTTGGGTCAGCCCCAGCATTTT.

The table lists this clonotype with many counts. V usage is TRBV10-3 and J usage is TRBJ2-5; 7 positions match TRBD1. The germline V gene encodes CDR1 ENHRY and CDR2 SYGVKD. V was pared by 0 bases and J by 2 bases, with 6 bases of the junction left unmatched. The CDR3 consists of 16 residues. CDR3: CAISESTGFIQETQYF. The CDR3 DNA follows: TGTGCCATCAGTGAGTCGACAGGGTTCATTCAAGAGACCCAGTACTTC.

This clonotype was seen many times. V and J are TRBV6-4 and TRBJ1-1; a possible D gene is TRBD1 (5 bases). The germline V gene has CDR1 MRHNA and CDR2 SNTAGT. This CDR3 comprises 13 residues. Trimming removed 6 bases from V and 4 bases from J, with 12 bases in between. CDR3 nucleotide sequence: TGTGCCAGCAGATCGACAGCCACCACTGAAGCTTTCTTT. Amino acid sequence: CASRSTATTEAFF.

Notes on this clonotype: An end of the junction differs from the germline gene, which may be a read error. The chain joins TRBV28 to TRBJ1-1, with TRBD1 matching 7 bases. This CDR3 is built from 15 residues. Germline V gene sequence: CDR1 MDHEN, CDR2 SYDVKM. CDR3 amino acids: CASNLWTGTNTEAFF. The CDR3 DNA reads as TGTGCCAGCAATTTATGGACAGGAACGAACACTGAAGCTTTCTTT. Drawing the rest from reference TRBV28 and TRBJ1-1, the complete variable domain is DVKVTQSSRYLVKRTGEKVFLECVQDMDHENMFWYRQDPGLGLRLIYFSYDVKMKEKGDIPEGYSVSREKKERFSLILESASTNQTSMYLCASNLWTGTNTEAFFGQGTRLTVV.

This clonotype came up many times. V usage is TRBV6-5 and J usage is TRBJ1-2; tentatively, D is TRBD1 (5 bases). V was cut by 8 bases and J by 3 bases, with 10 bases left in between. The CDR3 is made up of 12 amino acids. Germline V gene data show CDR1 as MNHEY and CDR2 as SVGAGI. The CDR3 DNA is TGTGCCAGCTACGAGACAGACTATGGCTACACCTTC. This encodes CASYETDYGYTF.

Turning to this clonotype: A much more abundant neighbour one base away suggests this may be a read error. This chain uses TRBV7-3 with TRBJ2-7, with a weak D call TRBD1 (5 bases). Germline assignment: CDR1 SGHTA and CDR2 FQGTGA. The CDR3 length is 14 residues. CDR3 bases: TGTGCCGGCAGCTTAAACCCAGGGTGGTACGAGCAGTACTTC. Translation gives CAGSLNPGWYEQYF.

This clonotype has ten or more counts. The gene calls are TRBV15 and TRBJ2-5; 8 nucleotides align to TRBD2. The CDR3 has 16 residues. V gave up 8 bases and J gave up 5 bases; unmatched junction bases: 16. Per the germline V gene, CDR1 is LNHNV and CDR2 is YYDKDF (reference sequence). The CDR3 nucleotides are TGTGCCACCCTACAGCGGAGGAGCGGGGGAGATGAGACCCAGTACTTC. Amino acid sequence: CATLQRRSGGDETQYF.

This clonotype was counted ten times or more. This sequence joins TRBV6-1 and TRBJ2-7; D is perhaps TRBD1 (5 bases). Germline V lookup: CDR1 MNHNS, CDR2 SASEGT. The CDR3 loop spans 13 amino acids. V lost 5 bases and J 5 bases, leaving 13 bases between the germline ends. As DNA, the CDR3 is TGTGCCAGCAGTCCTACAGGCTTCCACGAGCAGTACTTC. Amino acid sequence: CASSPTGFHEQYF.

This clonotype was found many times. This chain links TRBV18 with TRBJ1-1; TRBD1 matches 9 bases. Losses at the gene ends were 0 bases for V and 4 bases for J; bases not matched to a gene: 3. CDR1 KGHSH and CDR2 LQKENI come from the germline V gene. CDR3 length equals 15 residues. DNA of the CDR3: TGTGCCAGCTCACCACCCTTGGACAGGGGCACTGAAGCTTTCTTT. Translation: CASSPPLDRGTEAFF.

In this sample, this clonotype turned up a few times. This rearrangement joins TRBV19 to TRBJ2-2; TRBD1 agrees at 9 bases. Unmatched junction bases numbered 8, after V lost 5 bases and J lost 7 bases. The CDR3 runs 15 residues. CDR1 LNHDA and CDR2 SQIVND come from the germline V gene (reference sequence). The CDR3 bases are TGTGCCAGTAGTTATCAACAGGGGGCGGTCGGGGAGCTGTTTTTT. Its translation is CASSYQQGAVGELFF.

This clonotype was detected many times. The rearrangement links TRBV7-2 to TRBJ2-5; 15 bases agree with TRBD2. V lost 5 bases and J lost 4; bases outside the gene matches: 8. Per germline, CDR1 SGHTA and CDR2 FQGNSA. This CDR3 region has 17 residues. The CDR3 reads CASSPAGLAGGSETQYF. The CDR3 nucleotides read TGTGCCAGCAGCCCGGCGGGACTAGCGGGGGGCTCAGAGACCCAGTACTTC.

The genes are TRBV11-3 and TRBJ1-4; no clear D gene. The CDR3 is made up of 14 amino acids. V was trimmed by 1 base and J by 2 bases, leaving 5 bases between them. Germline CDR1 is SGHNT and CDR2 is YENEEA. The CDR3, as DNA: TGTGCCAGCAGCTTAGGACGCACTAATGAAAAACTGTTTTTT. This encodes CASSLGRTNEKLFF.